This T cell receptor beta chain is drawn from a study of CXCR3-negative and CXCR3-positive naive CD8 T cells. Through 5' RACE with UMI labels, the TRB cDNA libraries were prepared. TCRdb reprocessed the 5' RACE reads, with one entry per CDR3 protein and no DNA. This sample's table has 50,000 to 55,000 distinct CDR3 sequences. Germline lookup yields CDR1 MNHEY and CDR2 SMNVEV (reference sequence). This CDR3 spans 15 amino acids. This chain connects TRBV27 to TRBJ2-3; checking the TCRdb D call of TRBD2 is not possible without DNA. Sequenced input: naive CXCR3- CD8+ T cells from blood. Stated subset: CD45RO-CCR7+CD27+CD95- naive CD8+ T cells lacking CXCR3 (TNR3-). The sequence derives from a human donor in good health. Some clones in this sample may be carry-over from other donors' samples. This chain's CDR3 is CASRPSRVRADTQYF.